This T cell receptor (beta chain) came from a study of blood T cell repertoires in COVID-19 (dated by TCRdb to 2019 to 2021). Regarding the research as a whole: Samples covering the acute and convalescent phases of COVID-19 were provided by collaborators in the United States, Italy and Spain. The material from the prospective study consisted of cDNA or gDNA derived from T cells, B-cell-depleted T cells, or PBMCs. Deeply sampled blood TCRbeta repertoires from subjects exposed to, actively infected with, or recovered from COVID-19 were included in the dataset. A freely available public database, intended as a resource for researchers studying the immune response to SARS-CoV-2, is where the repertoires were released. The samples were drawn from the first 160 participants of the ongoing ImmuneRACE study and from more than 1,000 subjects provided by 6 global collaborators. The sample metadata nearly always contained a de-identified subject ID, COVID-19 status, age in years and sex. Where available, HLA class I and class II types were taken from metadata supplied by the sample provider and were not determined by assay-based typing.

Overall results and qualifications from the work: The amount of clinical and demographic metadata varied by source and participant and was provided uncurated.

TCRbeta CDR3 regions were amplified from genomic DNA by means of the immunoSEQ Assay, a bias-controlled multiplex PCR. The authors processed their data as follows. Within the assay, amplification of reference gene primers was used to estimate how many nucleated cells each sample contained. Sequence reads were collapsed and filtered to measure the absolute abundance of every unique TCRbeta CDR3 rearrangement. For each sample, productive Simpson clonality was calculated as the square root of Simpson's diversity index over productive rearrangements. TCRdb stores this immuneACCESS table with in-frame sequences only. Part of the clones is absent; in the studies checked, under half of the shortfall reflects unresolved V genes, and no reason is known for the rest. Clone size and the V and J calls come from that table; the DNA yielded D and trimming. The sample includes more than 300,000 clones, with roughly 90% observed a single time. The top ten clones comprise under 7.5% of the sample.

Trimming takes 5 bases off V and 2 bases off J; junction bases not matched to a gene: 2. Sequences MNHEY (CDR1) and SVGAGI (CDR2) are obtained from the germline V gene. Its CDR3 holds 13 amino acids, cysteine through phenylalanine. CDR3 DNA only is kept here, 39 bases in frame from base 1. Samples from volunteer blood donors who had recovered from COVID-19 were contributed by a second Seattle source. The collaborating institutions used their own protocols to collect whole blood in K2EDTA tubes. For TCRbeta analysis, collaborator samples were shipped as frozen whole blood, as isolated PBMCs, or as DNA extracted from either sample type. Regarding this clone: It lacks a known antigen. Base qualities are missing; no much larger clone stands one base away.

The clonotype was recovered from a man younger than 35 who had recovered from COVID-19. The chain employs TRBV6-5 and TRBJ2-5, and 7 junctional nucleotides match TRBD1. The specimen was peripheral blood. The DNA sequence follows: TGTGCCAGCAGTCGACAGGGACAAGAGACCCAGTACTTC. Its coded protein is CASSRQGQETQYF.